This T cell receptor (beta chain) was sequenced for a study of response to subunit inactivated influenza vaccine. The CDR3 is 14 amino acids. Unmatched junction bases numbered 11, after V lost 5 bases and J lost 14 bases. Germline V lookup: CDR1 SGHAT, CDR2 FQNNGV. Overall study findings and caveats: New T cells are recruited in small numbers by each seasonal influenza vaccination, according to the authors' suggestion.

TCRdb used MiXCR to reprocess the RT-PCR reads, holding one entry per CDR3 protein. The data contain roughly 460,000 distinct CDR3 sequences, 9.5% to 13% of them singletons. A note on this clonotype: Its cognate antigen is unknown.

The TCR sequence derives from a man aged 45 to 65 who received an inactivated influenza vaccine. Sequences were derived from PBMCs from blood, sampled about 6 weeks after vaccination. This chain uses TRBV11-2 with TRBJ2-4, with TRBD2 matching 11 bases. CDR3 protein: CASSQPSGRRHKYF. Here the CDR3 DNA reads TGTGCCAGCAGCCAACCTAGCGGGAGGAGGCATAAGTACTTC.